The TCR beta chain under discussion was sequenced for a study of cytomegalovirus exposure and HLA in healthy donors. Study results and caveats: Later work found that TCR association rates differed between HLA loci; DRB1 had the most and HLA-C the fewest. Analyses of presence/absence relied on an assumption of roughly uniform sequencing depth across donors. In a later analysis, 15,000 to 20,000 TCR beta sequences were associated with HLA alleles at 0.05 false discovery rate.

60 Vbeta and 13 Jbeta primers were used in PCR. Some clones are missing from TCRdb's copy, which holds only in-frame ones; the method was immunoSEQ multiplex PCR. The sample comprises roughly 62,000 clones, approximately 77% of which are singletons, and 2.5% to 3.5% rests with the top ten. Trimming took 0 bases from V and 1 from J; bases not matched to a gene: 11. The CDR3 is 18 residues long. The germline V gene encodes CDR1 GTSNPN and CDR2 SVGIG (reference sequence). Remarks on this clone: Its target is unknown.

The J gene is TRBJ2-3, the V gene TRBV30; 9 bases line up with TRBD2. The sample consisted of PBMCs. This receptor was taken from a middle-aged woman in good health and CMV-seropositive. Here the CDR3 reads CAWSVTAGGLLRTDTQYF. The CDR3 region has the DNA TGTGCCTGGAGTGTCACGGCGGGGGGGCTTTTACGCACAGATACGCAGTATTTT.